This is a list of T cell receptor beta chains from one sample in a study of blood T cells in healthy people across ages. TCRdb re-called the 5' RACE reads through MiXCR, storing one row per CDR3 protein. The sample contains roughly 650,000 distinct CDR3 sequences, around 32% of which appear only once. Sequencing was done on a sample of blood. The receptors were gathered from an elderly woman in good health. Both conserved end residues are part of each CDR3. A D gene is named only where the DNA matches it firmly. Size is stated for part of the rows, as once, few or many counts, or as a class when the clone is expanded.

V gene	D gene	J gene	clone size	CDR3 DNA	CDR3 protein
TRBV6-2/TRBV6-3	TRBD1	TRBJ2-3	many	TGTGCCAGCAGCCCAGACAGGGTCGAGTGGGATACGCAGTATTTT	CASSPDRVEWDTQYF
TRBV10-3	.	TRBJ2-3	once	TGTGCCATCAGTACTATCGGTGGGGGGGCCAAAGGCACAGATACGCAGTATTTT	CAISTIGGGAKGTDTQYF
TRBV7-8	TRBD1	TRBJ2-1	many	TGTGCCAGCAGCCCGAGTCCGGGACAGGGCTCCTACAATGAGCAGTTCTTC	CASSPSPGQGSYNEQFF
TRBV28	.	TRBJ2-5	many	TGTGCCAGCAGCGGAGGGATGGAGACCCAGTACTTC	CASSGGMETQYF
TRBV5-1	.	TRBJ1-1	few	TGCGCCAGCAGCTTGGGTAGGGGTGGAACCAAAGTGAACACTGAAGCTTTCTTT	CASSLGRGGTKVNTEAFF
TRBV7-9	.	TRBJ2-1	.	TGTGCCAGCAGCTCGGGAAACAACAATGAGCAGTTCTTC	CASSSGNNNEQFF
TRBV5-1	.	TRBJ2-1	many	TGCGCCAGCAGCTTGGTGGGGTCCAACCCGCCCTCCTACAATGAGCAGTTCTTC	CASSLVGSNPPSYNEQFF
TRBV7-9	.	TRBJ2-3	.	TGTGCCAGCAGCTTAGGGAGCGGCTTAGGGGCAGATACGCAGTATTTT	CASSLGSGLGADTQYF
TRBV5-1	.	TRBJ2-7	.	TGCGCCAGCAGCTTAACCCAACCCCGAAGCGAGCAGTACTTC	CASSLTQPRSEQYF
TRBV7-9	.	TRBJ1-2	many	TGTGCCAGCAGCTTATCATTTAGGGGGAACTATGGCTACACCTTC	CASSLSFRGNYGYTF
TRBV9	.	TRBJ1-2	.	TGTGCCAGCAGCGGATTTCAGGGGAACTATGGCTACACCTTC	CASSGFQGNYGYTF
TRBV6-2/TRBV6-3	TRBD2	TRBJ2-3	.	TGTGCCAGCAGACAATCTAGCGGGGAGACAGATACGCAGTATTTT	CASRQSSGETDTQYF
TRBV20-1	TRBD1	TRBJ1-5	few	TGCAGTGCCGTATTTACAGGGGGGCATCAGCCCCAGCATTTT	CSAVFTGGHQPQHF
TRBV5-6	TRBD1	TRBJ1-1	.	TGTGCCGGCAGCTTTGACAGGGTCGCTGAAGCTTTCTTT	CAGSFDRVAEAFF
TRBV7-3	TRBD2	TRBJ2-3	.	TGTGCCAGCAGCACGGGACTAGCAGTCGATACGCAGTATTTT	CASSTGLAVDTQYF
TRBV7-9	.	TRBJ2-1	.	TGTGCCAGCAGCTTAGGAGGGGTGCAGTTCTTC	CASSLGGVQFF
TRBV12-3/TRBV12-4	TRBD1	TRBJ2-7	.	TGTGCCAGCAGTTTAGCGGACAGGGGGCGGTACTTC	CASSLADRGRYF
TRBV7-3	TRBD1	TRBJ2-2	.	TGTGCCAGCAGCCGAAGAAACAGGGGGATGGGCACCGGGGAGCTGTTTTTT	CASSRRNRGMGTGELFF
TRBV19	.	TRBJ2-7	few	TGTGCCAGTAGCCCCTACCGTAACTCCTACGAGCAGTACTTC	CASSPYRNSYEQYF
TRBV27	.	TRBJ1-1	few	TGTGCCAGCAGCTTTGAAGCTTTCTTT	CASSFEAFF
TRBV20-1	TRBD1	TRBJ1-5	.	TGCAGTGCTACCGGGACAGGGGGCACAACACATAGCAATCAGCCCCAGCATTTT	CSATGTGGTTHSNQPQHF
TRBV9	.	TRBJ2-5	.	TGTGCCAGCAGCGTAAGGGCAGGGGCCGGAGAGACCCAGTACTTC	CASSVRAGAGETQYF
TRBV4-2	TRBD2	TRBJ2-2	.	TGTGCCAGCAGCCGCGCTAGCGGGGGCTTAAACACCGGGGAGCTGTTTTTT	CASSRASGGLNTGELFF
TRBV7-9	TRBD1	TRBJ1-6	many	TGTGCCAGCAGCTCCCGCCGGACAGGGTTTAGCTCACCCCTCCACTTT	CASSSRRTGFSSPLHF
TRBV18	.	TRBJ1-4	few	TGTGCCAGCTCACCCAAGTTTAGTGAAAAACTGTTTTTT	CASSPKFSEKLFF
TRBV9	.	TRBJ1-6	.	TGTGCCAGCAGCGTAGCTTGGAATTCACCCCTCCACTTT	CASSVAWNSPLHF
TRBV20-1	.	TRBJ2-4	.	TGCAGTGCTATTAACGGGAATGAGCAGTACTTC	CSAINGNEQYF
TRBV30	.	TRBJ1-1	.	TGTGCCTGGAGTGAAGGGCAGGACACTGAAGCTTTCTTT	CAWSEGQDTEAFF
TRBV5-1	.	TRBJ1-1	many	TGCGCCAGCAGCGACCCTTACGGAGGAAACACTGAAGCTTTCTTT	CASSDPYGGNTEAFF